This TCR beta chain derives from a study of T cell changes during pregnancy in multiple sclerosis. Trimming took 0 bases from V and 7 from J; bases not matched to a gene: 13. The CDR3 sequence is 18 residues long. CDR1 is MGHRA and CDR2 is YSYEKL in the germline V gene. Assay used: immunoSEQ multiplex PCR; TCRdb lists only in-frame clones, some missing. This table has tens of thousands of clones, more than 80% appearing once. The V call is TRBV4-1, the J call TRBJ2-7; 12 bases align to TRBD2. The specimen comprised peripheral blood, sampled before pregnancy. The TCR was taken from a female donor with multiple sclerosis, enrolled in a pregnancy study. The CDR3 coding sequence is TGCGCCAGCAGCCAAGAGTCTTGGGGGAGGACTAGCGGGAATGAGCAGTACTTC. Protein: CASSQESWGRTSGNEQYF.